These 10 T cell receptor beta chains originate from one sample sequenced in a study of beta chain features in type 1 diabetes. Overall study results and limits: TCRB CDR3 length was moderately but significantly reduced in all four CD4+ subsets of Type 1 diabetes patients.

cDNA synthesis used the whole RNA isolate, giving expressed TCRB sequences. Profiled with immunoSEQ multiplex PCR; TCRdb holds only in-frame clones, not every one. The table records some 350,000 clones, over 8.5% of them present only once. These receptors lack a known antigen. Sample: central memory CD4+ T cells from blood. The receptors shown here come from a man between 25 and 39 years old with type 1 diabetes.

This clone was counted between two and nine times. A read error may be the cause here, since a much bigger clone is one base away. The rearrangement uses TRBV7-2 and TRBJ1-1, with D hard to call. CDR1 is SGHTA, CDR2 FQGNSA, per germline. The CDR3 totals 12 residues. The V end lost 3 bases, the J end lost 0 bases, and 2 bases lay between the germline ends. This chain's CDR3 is CASSLMNTEAFF. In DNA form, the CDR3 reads TGTGCCAGCAGCTTGATGAACACTGAAGCTTTCTTT.

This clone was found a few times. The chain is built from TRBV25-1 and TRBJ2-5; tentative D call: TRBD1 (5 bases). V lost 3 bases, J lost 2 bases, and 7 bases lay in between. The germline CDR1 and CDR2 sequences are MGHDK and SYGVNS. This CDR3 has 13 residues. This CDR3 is CASSDRQQETQYF. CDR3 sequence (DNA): TGTGCCAGCAGTGATCGACAGCAAGAGACCCAGTACTTC.

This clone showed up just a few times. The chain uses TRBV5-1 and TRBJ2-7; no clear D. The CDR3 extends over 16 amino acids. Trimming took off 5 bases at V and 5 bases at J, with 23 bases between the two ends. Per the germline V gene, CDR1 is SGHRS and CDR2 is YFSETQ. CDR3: CASSLLIQGAGHEQYF. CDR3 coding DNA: TGCGCCAGCAGTCTTCTTATACAAGGAGCTGGCCACGAGCAGTACTTC.

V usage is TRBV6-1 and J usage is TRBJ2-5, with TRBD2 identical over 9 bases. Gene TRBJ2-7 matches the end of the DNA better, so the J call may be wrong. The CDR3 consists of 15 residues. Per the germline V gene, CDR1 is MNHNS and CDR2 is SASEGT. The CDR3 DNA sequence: TGTGCCAGCAGTGCGGGACTAGCCGGATTCCACGAGCAGTACTTC. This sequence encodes CASSAGLAGFHEQYF.

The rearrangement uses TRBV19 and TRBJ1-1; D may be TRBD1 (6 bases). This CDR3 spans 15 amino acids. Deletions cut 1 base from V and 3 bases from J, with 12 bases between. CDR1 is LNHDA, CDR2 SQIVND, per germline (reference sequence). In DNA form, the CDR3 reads TGTGCCAGTAGTATAGGTGCGGACAGAGACACTGAAGCTTTCTTT. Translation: CASSIGADRDTEAFF. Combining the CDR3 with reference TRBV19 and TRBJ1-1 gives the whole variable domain DGGITQSPKYLFRKEGQNVTLSCEQNLNHDAMYWYRQDPGQGLRLIYYSQIVNDFQKGDIAEGYSVSREKKESFPLTVTSAQKNPTAFYLCASSIGADRDTEAFFGQGTRLTVV.

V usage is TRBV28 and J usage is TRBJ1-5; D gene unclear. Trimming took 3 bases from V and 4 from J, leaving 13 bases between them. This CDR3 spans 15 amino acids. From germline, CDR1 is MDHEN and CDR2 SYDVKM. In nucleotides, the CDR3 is TGTGCCAGCAGTTTTGGTGTCGCCGGGAATCAGCCCCAGCATTTT. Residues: CASSFGVAGNQPQHF.

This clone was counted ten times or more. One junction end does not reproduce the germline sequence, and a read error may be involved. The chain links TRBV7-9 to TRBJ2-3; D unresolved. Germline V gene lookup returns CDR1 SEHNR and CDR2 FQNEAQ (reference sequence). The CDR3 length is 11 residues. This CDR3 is CASSLERVGRF. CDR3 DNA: TGTGCCAGCAGCTTAGAACGGGTTGGTCGTTTT.

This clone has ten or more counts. In DNA, the CDR3 is TGTGCCAGCAGTGACTACAGGGCGCCCTATGGCTACACCTTC. Protein sequence: CASSDYRAPYGYTF. J is TRBJ1-2 and V is TRBV6-5; the D gene is possibly TRBD1 (6 bases). The V gene lost 5 bases and the J gene lost 4 bases, with 14 bases spanning the gap. The CDR3 totals 14 residues. The germline V gene encodes CDR1 MNHEY and CDR2 SVGAGI.

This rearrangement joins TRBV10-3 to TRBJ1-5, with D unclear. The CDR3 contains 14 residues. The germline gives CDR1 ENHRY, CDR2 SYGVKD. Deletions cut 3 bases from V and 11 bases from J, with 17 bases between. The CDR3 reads CAISDGLGNLAQHF. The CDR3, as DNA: TGTGCCATCAGTGACGGGTTAGGCAATCTGGCCCAGCATTTT.

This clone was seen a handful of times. CDR3 in amino acids: CASSLEWPPIEAFF. CDR3 DNA sequence: TGTGCCAGCAGCTTAGAGTGGCCGCCGATTGAAGCTTTCTTT. The rearrangement links TRBV11-3 to TRBJ1-1, with no clear D. The germline V and J ends were trimmed by 0 bases and 7 bases, with 12 bases remaining between them. Germline assignment: CDR1 SGHNT and CDR2 YENEEA. This CDR3 region has 14 residues. Full variable domain (missing parts from reference TRBV11-3 and TRBJ1-1): EAGVVQSPRYKIIEKKQPVAFWCNPISGHNTLYWYLQNLGQGPELLIRYENEEAVDDSQLPKDRFSAERLKGVDSTLKIQPAELGDSAVYLCASSLEWPPIEAFFGQGTRLTVV.